This T cell receptor beta chain was recovered during a study of cytomegalovirus exposure and HLA in healthy donors (dated by TCRdb to 2016 to 2017). Regarding the research as a whole: In an earlier analysis of under 750 of the donors, 250 to 350 Gb of sequence data and some 120 million unique TCR beta sequences from 150 million to 200 million T cells were reported. An early release that covered 500 to 800 HLA-typed donors contained about 300 gigabases of sequencing data and 85 million to 100 million unique TCR sequences. Among the 398 genotyped donors, approximately 81% belonged to the genetic ancestry cluster associated with self-reported Caucasian donors. The aim of the study was to test whether cataloging public T cell receptors could identify signatures of past pathogen exposure. The study used immunosequencing to profile the T cell repertoires of 666 subjects and linked those repertoires to cytomegalovirus serostatus. Besides the first cohort of more than 650 subjects, a separate validation cohort made up of 90 to 150 different subjects was used. The study combined high-throughput TCR immunosequencing, statistical association of individual TCRs with disease status, and machine learning to predict cytomegalovirus infection status. A later analysis re-analyzed previously published TCR beta repertoires from roughly 690 donors and added high-resolution HLA genotyping to study TCR occurrence patterns. Rather than using new phenotypic data, the later analysis identified candidate immune exposures from TCR beta sequences and from how often those sequences occurred across donors. In an earlier analysis of roughly 540 of the donors, high-throughput TCR beta sequencing was used to judge whether each TCR beta V gene segment behaved as functional or pseudogenic. Donor age, sex, ethnicity and CMV serostatus were collected together with the repertoire data. In a later genetic analysis, genome-wide SNP genotypes for about 60% of the 666 donors were used, and that subset was treated as a discovery cohort. All discovery cohort repertoires had been generated using a single sequencing platform. HLA typing included class I and class II loci at four-digit resolution. Typing coverage varied by locus: roughly 629-640 donors for A, B, C, DRB1 and DQB1; roughly 560 for DQA1; approximately 570 for DPA1; some 470 for DPB1. Because of strong linkage in the cohort, 5 or 6 DR-DQ haplotypes were treated as single units for association and clustering. Among almost 400 genotyped donors of the cohort, an average of approximately 240,000 unique TCR beta nucleotide sequences were sequenced per donor, roughly a sixth of them non-productive. What the study reported, not specific to this receptor: Linkage disequilibrium might explain the correlated functional status among segregating V segments, but an unknown experimental factor could not be ruled out. The cohort was sequenced for TCR beta chains only, and without alpha or paired-chain data the features that could be detected were limited. While some public TCRs were present in many individuals, most TCR sequences turned up only very rarely across donors. V-gene and J-gene trimming of TCR beta chains was associated with a missense DCLRE1C variant in a later genetic analysis, and the association was replicated in an independent cohort. In an earlier analysis of approximately 590 of the donors, most TCR beta V segments were observed in productive rearrangements about 87% or about 30% of the time, broadly matching IMGT annotations. Several of the top co-occurrence clusters appeared to be linked to parvovirus B19, influenza, CMV and Epstein-Barr virus, according to a later analysis. A further reported finding was that TCR beta sequences accurately predicted the HLA-A and HLA-B alleles for most subjects in the first cohort. A later analysis found that HLA-associated TCR beta chains were more clonally expanded and had lower generation probabilities than equally common non-associated chains. Because the 87-base-pair reads could not distinguish some IMGT-functional V segments, including TRBV6-2 and TRBV6-3, those segments were excluded. In both the original and validation cohorts, the classifier was reported to diagnose cytomegalovirus status with high specificity and sensitivity. The authors suggested that the approach could potentially be extended to other disease states and immunological phenotypes. Because counts were too low, some 17 rarely observed V segments, including chromosome 9 orphons, were left out of the earlier analysis of some 640 of the donors. For the cohort, immune exposure information was limited to CMV serostatus. A cluster of highly shared sequence variants was judged likely to be a technical artifact of the sequencing pipeline. According to a later genetic analysis, donors in an Asian-associated ancestry cluster had fewer N-insertions in productive TCRs than the approximately 670-donor mean. Presence/absence analyses assumed roughly uniform sequencing depth across donors, an assumption that may not hold. In a later analysis, some 17,000 TCR beta sequences were associated with specific HLA alleles at a false discovery rate of 0.05. When HLA alleles, especially DR and DQ, strongly co-occurred, attributing TCR associations to individual alleles was difficult. HLA typing was unavailable for some donors at each locus, so association tests used only the typed subset. In vitro tests confirmed that a few of the cytomegalovirus-associated TCR beta chains recognize cytomegalovirus antigens. A later analysis found that TCR association rates varied across HLA loci, with DRB1 alleles showing the most associated TCRs and HLA-C alleles the fewest. A total of 150 or so TCR beta chains were listed by the study as associated with cytomegalovirus. A later analysis found that most CMV-associated TCR beta chains appeared HLA-restricted, with HLA associations seemingly driven largely by CMV exposure.

A remark on this clone: No cognate antigen has been identified for it. Base qualities are not provided; no much larger clone lies one nucleotide away.

The cohort was made up of approximately 670 healthy bone marrow donors. At the time of sampling, every cohort member was nominally healthy, though immune exposures that went unrecorded were likely present. The donor was CMV seropositive and was included in the group of approximately 300 seropositive cohort members. Each donor provided a peripheral blood sample, and peripheral blood mononuclear cells were used for TCR beta sequencing. The Qiagen DNeasy Blood Extraction Kit was used to extract genomic DNA from the blood cell samples. Relative to germline, V is 2 bases shorter and J is 5 bases shorter, with 12 bases between their ends. The CDR3, from cysteine to phenylalanine, totals 14 residues. CDR3 DNA only is kept here, 42 bases in frame from base 1. For CDR1 and CDR2, the germline V gene lists SGHDT and YYEEEE. Library preparation was by the immunoSEQ multiplex PCR assay. The multiplex PCR relied on a mix of 60 forward primers for TCR Vbeta segments and 13 reverse primers for TCR Jbeta segments. The CDR3 region of rearranged TCR beta genes was amplified from genomic DNA by a multiplex PCR assay. The amplified TCR beta libraries were sequenced on the Illumina HiSeq System as 87-base-pair reads. In the paper's pipeline: In a later analysis, tens of millions of unique TCR beta chains were counted across the approximately 670 repertoires, and some 10 million of these chains were shared by at least two donors. Raw reads were error-corrected and collapsed into unique sequences with a nearest-neighbor algorithm that merged closely related sequences to remove PCR and sequencing errors. CDR3 sequences were aligned to IMGT reference sequences to assign V, D and J gene segments. For a sequence to be retained, a match of at least six nucleotides to both a V gene segment and a J gene segment was required. A rearrangement was called productive if the CDR3 had no stop codons and remained in frame with V and J, and every other rearrangement was called non-productive. Following IMGT convention, CDR3 was defined as the stretch from the second conserved V-encoded cysteine up to the conserved J-encoded phenylalanine. In an earlier analysis of approximately 500 of the donors, sequences lacking an unambiguous match to a single V gene segment were excluded. In an earlier analysis of some 590 of the donors, a V segment was called functional when productive rearrangements were above 56.7%, and segregating when the standard deviation between donors exceeded 5%. A statistical classification framework was developed to diagnose cytomegalovirus status using the catalog of TCR beta chain sequences. V and J gene assignment, in a later analysis, came from comparing TCR nucleotide sequences with IMGT/GENE-DB human TR gene sequences. In a later analysis, CDR3 sequences and most-parsimonious VDJ recombination scenarios were assigned using the TCRdist pipeline. A later analysis defined each TCR beta chain by its CDR3 amino acid sequence plus V-gene family, and excluded reads lacking a unique V-gene family. In a later analysis, around 600 highly shared, low-generation-probability nucleotide sequences were removed to address suspected cross-contamination and a sequencing artifact. In a later analysis, a clonal expansion index for each public chain was calculated from normalized within-repertoire ranks of inferred template counts. A later analysis computed generation probabilities with a VDJ recombination model fitted to out-of-frame rearrangements, and checked the results against IGoR. In a later analysis, hypergeometric tests were used to score TCR-TCR, TCR-HLA and TCR-CMV co-occurrence, with a repertoire-size bias correction applied to TCR pairs. A later analysis estimated false discovery rates by permuting HLA or CMV assignments 20 times. In a later analysis, co-occurring TCRs were grouped using DBSCAN, with TCRdist sequence similarity added in when clustering inside HLA-allele-positive subsets. Repertoires with fewer than 30,000 or more than 120,000 public chains were left out of co-occurrence clustering, as were five repertoires with anomalous nucleotide sharing. Entries here come from immuneACCESS through TCRdb and include only in-frame sequences with V and J called. Some clones fail to appear in such tables; in the studies checked, an unresolved V gene covers under half of the shortfall, and the cause of the remainder is unknown. That table furnishes V, J and clone size, whereas the DNA furnished D and trimming. The sample contains roughly 200,000 clones, under 9.5% of them found a single time. The ten largest clones capture about 1.2% of the sample.

This clonotype was obtained from a woman aged 30 to 39 in good health and CMV-seropositive. The sample taken for sequencing was PBMCs. The rearranged segments are TRBV5-6 and TRBJ2-3; the D gene cannot be resolved reliably. The encoded CDR3 is CASSLSLRGDTQYF. The DNA sequence is given as TGTGCCAGCAGCTTAAGTCTGAGAGGAGATACGCAGTATTTT.